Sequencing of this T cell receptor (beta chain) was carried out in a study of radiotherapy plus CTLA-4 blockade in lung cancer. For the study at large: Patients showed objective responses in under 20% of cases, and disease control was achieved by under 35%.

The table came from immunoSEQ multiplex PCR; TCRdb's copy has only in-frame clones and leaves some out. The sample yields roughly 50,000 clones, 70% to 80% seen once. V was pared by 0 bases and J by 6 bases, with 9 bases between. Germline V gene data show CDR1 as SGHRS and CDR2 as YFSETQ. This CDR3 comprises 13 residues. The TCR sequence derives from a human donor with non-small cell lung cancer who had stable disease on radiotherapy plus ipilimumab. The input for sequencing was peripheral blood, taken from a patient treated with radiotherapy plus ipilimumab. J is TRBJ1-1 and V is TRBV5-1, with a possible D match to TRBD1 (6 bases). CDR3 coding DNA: TGCGCCAGCAGCTTGGGGACAGCAGCTGAAGCTTTCTTT. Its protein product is CASSLGTAAEAFF.